These 12 T cell receptor beta chains share one sample of origin, sequenced in a study of blood T cell repertoires in COVID-19. Produced via immunoSEQ multiplex PCR; TCRdb's table is partial and in-frame only. The top ten clones hold over 2% of a sample with fewer than 130,000 clones, roughly 85% of them seen once. The specimen was peripheral blood. The receptors shown here come from a human donor in a cohort sampled during active COVID-19.

The V gene is TRBV18, the J gene TRBJ2-7; 8 bases align to TRBD1. CDR3 size: 16 residues. V was pared by 4 bases and J by 1 base, with 9 bases of the junction left unmatched. Germline V gene sequence: CDR1 KGHSH, CDR2 LQKENI. CDR3 protein: CASSRVQQGASYEQYF. The CDR3 DNA reads TGTGCCAGCTCACGGGTCCAGCAGGGGGCTTCCTACGAGCAGTACTTC. Filled out from reference TRBV18 and TRBJ2-7, the complete variable domain reads NAGVMQNPRHLVRRRGQEARLRCSPMKGHSHVYWYRQLPEEGLKFMVYLQKENIIDESGMPKERFSAEFPKEGPSILRIQQVVRGDSAAYFCASSRVQQGASYEQYFGPGTRLTVT.

The chain combines TRBV29-1 with TRBJ1-2; a weak D match, TRBD1 (5 bases). In germline, CDR1 is SQVTM, CDR2 ANQGSEA. Trimming left V 6 bases short and J 1 base short, with 6 bases between. There are 11 residues in the CDR3. CDR3 in DNA: TGCAGCGTCAGGGATAACTATGGCTACACCTTC. It encodes CSVRDNYGYTF.

V is TRBV9 and J is TRBJ1-1, with 11 bases lining up with TRBD1. The CDR3 spans 16 residues. Per germline, CDR1 SGDLS and CDR2 YYNGEE. The junction had 4 bases not matched to a gene; V was cut back by 3 bases and J by 0 bases. This CDR3 is CASSGGQGALNTEAFF. For the CDR3, the DNA is TGTGCCAGCAGCGGAGGACAGGGGGCGTTGAACACTGAAGCTTTCTTT.

This chain's CDR3 is CASSQDRGRRVTTTEAFF. The CDR3 DNA follows: TGCGCCAGCAGCCAAGATAGGGGGCGCCGCGTTACGACCACTGAAGCTTTCTTT. V and J are TRBV4-1 and TRBJ1-1, with 7 bases lining up with TRBD1. In germline, CDR1 is MGHRA, CDR2 YSYEKL. This CDR3 region has 18 residues. J was trimmed by 4 bases and V by 0 bases; bases with no gene match: 14.

J is TRBJ2-7 and V is TRBV3-1 (or the pseudogene TRBV3-2); D unclear. V was pared by 4 bases and J by 0 bases, with 10 bases between. Germline V lookup: CDR1 LGHDT, CDR2 YNNKEL (reference sequence). CDR3 length equals 14 residues. The CDR3 sequence is CASSLTPSSYEQYF. The CDR3 bases are TGTGCCAGCAGCCTAACTCCGAGCTCCTACGAGCAGTACTTC.

The chain is built from TRBV18 and TRBJ1-2; 7 bases line up with TRBD1. Germline CDR1 KGHSH, CDR2 LQKENI. V gave up 6 bases and J gave up 2 bases; unmatched junction bases: 9. CDR3 length equals 15 residues. CDR3 DNA: TGTGCCAGCTCTTCGGAGGGGGCGATGAACTATGGCTACACCTTC. Its translation is CASSSEGAMNYGYTF.

The genes are TRBV6-5 and TRBJ2-7; 12 bases are a match to TRBD1. Germline assignment: CDR1 MNHEY and CDR2 SVGAGI. V dropped 6 bases and J dropped 6; count of bases not matched to a gene: 9. The CDR3 is made up of 15 amino acids. The CDR3 is CASSSWGQGAGEQYF. In nucleotides, the CDR3 is TGTGCCAGCAGCTCCTGGGGACAGGGGGCCGGCGAGCAGTACTTC.

This clone was counted between two and nine times. The chain uses TRBV24-1 and TRBJ2-1; D gene ambiguous. The CDR3 extends over 13 amino acids. Trimming removed 6 bases at V and 8 bases at J, with 13 bases between. From germline, CDR1 is KGHDR and CDR2 SFDVKD. For the CDR3, the DNA is TGTGCCACCAGTTTGCCCGGGTCGTATGAGCAGTTCTTC. Amino acids: CATSLPGSYEQFF.

There are many counts of this clone. The V and J genes are TRBV9 and TRBJ2-3; 11 bases line up with TRBD2. V was clipped by 2 bases and J by 2 bases; unmatched bases: 4. The CDR3 has 16 residues. CDR1 is SGDLS and CDR2 is YYNGEE in the germline V gene. The CDR3 sequence is CASSVMGLADTDTQYF. In DNA form, the CDR3 reads TGTGCCAGCAGCGTTATGGGACTAGCGGACACAGATACGCAGTATTTT.

This clone was observed a single time. The chain couples TRBV6-2 or TRBV6-3 to TRBJ1-1; 8 bases match TRBD1. The trim removed 2 bases at V and 3 bases at J, leaving 8 bases unmatched. The CDR3 totals 16 residues. Germline-derived CDR1 and CDR2 are MNHEY and SVGEGT. The CDR3 is CASSYGQGAGDTEAFF. CDR3 nucleotides: TGTGCCAGCAGTTACGGCCAGGGGGCCGGGGACACTGAAGCTTTCTTT.

The chain joins TRBV30 to TRBJ1-3; perhaps TRBD1 as D (6 bases). V gave up 0 bases and J gave up 1 base, with 7 bases separating them. This CDR3 spans 14 amino acids. CDR1 is GTSNPN and CDR2 is SVGIG in the germline V gene (reference sequence). For the CDR3, the DNA is TGTGCCTGGAGTGTAGGGGGATCTGGAAACACCATATATTTT. As protein: CAWSVGGSGNTIYF.

This clone was counted once. The chain recombines TRBV5-5 with TRBJ2-5; D is unclear. V was trimmed by 1 base and J by 5 bases, leaving 12 bases between them. This CDR3 spans 14 amino acids. The germline CDR1 and CDR2 sequences are SGHKS and YYEKEE (reference sequence). CDR3 in amino acids: CASSLWRVQETQYF. CDR3 nucleotide sequence: TGTGCCAGCAGCTTGTGGAGAGTTCAGGAGACCCAGTACTTC.